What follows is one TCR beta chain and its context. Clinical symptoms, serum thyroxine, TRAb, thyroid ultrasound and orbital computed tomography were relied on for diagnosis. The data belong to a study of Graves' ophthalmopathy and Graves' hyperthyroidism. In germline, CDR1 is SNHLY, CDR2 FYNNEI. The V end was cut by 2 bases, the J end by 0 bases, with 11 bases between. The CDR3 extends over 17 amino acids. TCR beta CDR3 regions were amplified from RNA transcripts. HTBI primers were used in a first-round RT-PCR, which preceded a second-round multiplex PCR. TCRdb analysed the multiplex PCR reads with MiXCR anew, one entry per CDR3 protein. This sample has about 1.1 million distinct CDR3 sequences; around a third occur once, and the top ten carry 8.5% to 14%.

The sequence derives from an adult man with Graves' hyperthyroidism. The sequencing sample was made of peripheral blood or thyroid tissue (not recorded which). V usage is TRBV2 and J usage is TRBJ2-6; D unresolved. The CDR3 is CASSEWQIPSGANVLTF. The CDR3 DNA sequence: TGTGCCAGCAGTGAATGGCAGATACCCTCTGGGGCCAACGTCCTGACTTTC.